The clone carrying this T cell receptor beta chain was seen only a few times. Its antigen is unknown. Germline assignment: CDR1 SGHTA and CDR2 FQGNSA. With 0 bases removed from V and 5 bases from J, the gap between germline ends came to 10 bases. This CDR3 region has 15 residues. The data belong to a study of response to subunit inactivated influenza vaccine. Study results and caveats: Authors suggested each seasonal influenza vaccination recruits few new T cells.

TCRdb redid the calling of the RT-PCR reads with MiXCR, one entry per CDR3 protein. The data show hundreds of thousands of distinct CDR3 sequences, around 20% seen once. This clonotype was sampled from a man over 45 who received an inactivated influenza vaccine. The sample here was PBMCs from blood, taken 5 days after vaccination. V and J are TRBV7-2 and TRBJ1-4; the D is unclear. CDR3 sequence (DNA): TGTGCCAGCAGCTTAGCCATTGGAGGGAATGAAAAACTGTTTTTT. This sequence encodes CASSLAIGGNEKLFF.